A selection of T cell receptor beta chains follows, all from one sample in a study of CD8+ T cells in alopecia areata. This table comes from immunoSEQ multiplex PCR, and its TCRdb copy is limited to in-frame clones, with some not included. This sample has approximately 170,000 clones; around three fifths occur once, and the top ten carry approximately 14%. The sequenced sample was CD4+ T cells sorted from blood, obtained at week 24, from a patient treated with tofacitinib. The receptors were sampled from a human donor with alopecia areata. Each CDR3 is given with its conserved first and last residue. The D gene is left open where the match is weak. The size entry is marked missing in some rows and otherwise reads once, few, many or a size class.

J | D | size | V | CDR3 | DNA
TRBJ2-7 | - | many | TRBV7-8 | CASSSNRPYEQYF | TGTGCCAGCAGCTCAAACCGCCCCTACGAGCAGTACTTC
TRBJ2-3 | - | - | TRBV7-8 | CASSPLRNTDTQYF | TGTGCCAGCAGCCCCTTACGGAACACAGATACGCAGTATTTT
TRBJ1-2 | - | - | TRBV19 | CASSRDRGFTYGYTF | TGTGCCAGTAGTCGAGATAGGGGCTTTACCTATGGCTACACCTTC
TRBJ1-4 | - | - | TRBV29-1 | CSVGPLMGEKLFF | TGCAGCGTTGGGCCCTTAATGGGTGAAAAACTGTTTTTT
TRBJ1-6 | TRBD1 | - | TRBV9 | CASSAGTGGSPLHF | TGTGCCAGCAGCGCCGGGACAGGTGGATCACCCCTCCACTTT
TRBJ2-7 | TRBD1 | - | TRBV29-1 | CSVGTGKGEQYF | TGCAGCGTTGGGACAGGGAAAGGCGAGCAGTACTTC
TRBJ1-6 | - | - | TRBV30 | CAWSRRAGTDYSYNSPLHF | TGTGCCTGGAGTCGGCGGGCAGGGACGGACTACTCCTATAATTCACCCCTCCACTTT
TRBJ1-2 | TRBD1 | - | TRBV29-1 | CSVSDRGDGYTF | TGCAGCGTTTCGGACAGGGGGGATGGCTACACCTTC
TRBJ1-2 | - | - | TRBV30 | CAWSTGYGYTF | TGTGCCTGGTCCACAGGGTATGGCTACACCTTC
TRBJ2-7 | - | - | TRBV29-1 | CSVGDTTYEQYF | TGCAGCGTTGGGGACACCACCTACGAGCAGTACTTC
TRBJ2-3 | - | - | TRBV10-3 | CAISEGIDTQYF | TGTGCCATCAGTGAAGGTATTGATACGCAGTATTTT
TRBJ2-2 | - | - | TRBV12-5 | CASASDGNTGELFF | TGTGCTAGTGCCTCGGACGGGAACACCGGGGAGCTGTTTTTT
TRBJ2-3 | - | - | TRBV30 | CAWSQWGTDTQYF | TGTGCCTGGAGTCAGTGGGGGACAGATACGCAGTATTTT
TRBJ2-1 | - | - | TRBV27 | CASRGQLVNEQFF | TGTGCCAGCAGGGGGCAGTTAGTGAATGAGCAGTTCTTC
TRBJ2-1 | - | - | TRBV5-6 | CASSLRNEQFF | TGTGCCAGCAGCTTACGGAATGAGCAGTTCTTC
TRBJ2-7 | - | - | TRBV29-1 | CSVPVGGKHEQYF | TGCAGCGTTCCGGTGGGGGGAAAGCACGAGCAGTACTTC
TRBJ2-1 | TRBD2 | - | TRBV29-1 | CSVVAFRVERGSEQFF | TGCAGCGTTGTGGCATTCAGGGTGGAGCGGGGCAGTGAGCAGTTCTTC
TRBJ2-7 | TRBD1 | - | TRBV7-9 | CASTPGTGVAEQYF | TGTGCCAGCACCCCGGGGACAGGGGTCGCTGAGCAGTACTTC
TRBJ1-1 | - | once | TRBV2 | CASSTTAQNTEAFF | TGTGCCAGCAGCACTACGGCTCAGAACACTGAAGCTTTCTTT
TRBJ1-6 | TRBD1 | - | TRBV7-9 | CASSKGQGLWSYNSPLHF | TGTGCCAGCAGCAAGGGACAGGGGCTTTGGTCCTATAATTCACCCCTCCACTTT
TRBJ2-4 | - | - | TRBV15 | CATSEAHRTFSNF | TGTGCCACCAGCGAGGCCCACAGGACATTCAGCAACTTC
TRBJ2-5 | - | - | TRBV30 | CAWRVWPQETQYF | TGTGCCTGGAGGGTTTGGCCTCAAGAGACCCAGTACTTC
TRBJ2-3 | - | - | TRBV10-3 | CAISEGLGTDTQYF | TGTGCCATCAGTGAGGGGTTGGGCACAGATACGCAGTATTTT
TRBJ2-5 | TRBD2 | - | TRBV15 | CATSGRGGEETQYF | TGTGCCACCAGCGGACGGGGGGGCGAGGAGACCCAGTACTTC
TRBJ2-7 | TRBD1 | few | TRBV18 | CASSPDRASLSEQYF | TGTGCCAGCTCACCGGACAGGGCATCCCTCTCCGAGCAGTACTTC
TRBJ1-6 | TRBD1 | - | TRBV29-1 | CSVKGTENSPLHF | TGCAGCGTTAAGGGGACAGAAAATTCACCCCTCCACTTT
TRBJ1-5 | - | few | TRBV2 | CASSDGRPRGNQPQHF | TGTGCCAGCAGTGACGGGCGGCCTAGGGGCAATCAGCCCCAGCATTTT
TRBJ1-2 | TRBD1 | - | TRBV29-1 | CSVAGTGAYYGYTF | TGCAGCGTCGCGGGGACAGGGGCATACTATGGCTACACCTTC
TRBJ1-1 | - | - | TRBV30 | CAGDTKGTEAFF | TGTGCCGGAGACACCAAGGGCACTGAAGCTTTCTTT
TRBJ2-5 | TRBD1 | once | TRBV15 | CATSDGQDPQETQYF | TGTGCCACCAGCGACGGACAGGACCCCCAAGAGACCCAGTACTTC
TRBJ2-6 | - | - | TRBV29-1 | CSVDGSGANVLTF | TGCAGCGTTGATGGGAGTGGGGCCAACGTCCTGACTTTC
TRBJ1-1 | - | - | TRBV7-9 | CASNNGVGTEAFF | TGTGCCAGCAACAACGGTGTGGGCACTGAAGCTTTCTTT
TRBJ1-6 | - | - | TRBV9 | CASSATGASSPLHF | TGTGCCAGCAGCGCCACCGGGGCTTCCTCACCCCTCCACTTT
TRBJ1-1 | TRBD1 | - | TRBV5-1 | CASSSSRTGPYMNTEAFF | TGCGCCAGCAGCTCCTCCCGGACAGGGCCATACATGAACACTGAAGCTTTCTTT
TRBJ1-1 | - | once | TRBV18 | CASSVEGFMNTEAFF | TGTGCCAGCTCAGTAGAGGGATTTATGAACACTGAAGCTTTCTTT
TRBJ1-4 | - | - | TRBV30 | CAWRHKATNEKLFF | TGTGCCTGGAGGCATAAAGCAACTAATGAAAAACTGTTTTTT
TRBJ2-4 | - | - | TRBV10-3 | CAISDGGLAKNIQYF | TGTGCCATCAGTGATGGGGGACTAGCCAAAAACATTCAGTACTTC
TRBJ1-2 | TRBD1 | few | TRBV30 | CAWRSRDSSNYGYTF | TGTGCCTGGAGAAGCCGGGACAGCTCAAACTATGGCTACACCTTC
TRBJ1-1 | TRBD1 | - | TRBV6-5 | CASSLVTGGTEAFF | TGTGCCAGCAGTCTCGTGACAGGGGGCACTGAAGCTTTCTTT
TRBJ2-7 | TRBD2 | - | TRBV14 | CASSQGLAGYAQYF | TGTGCCAGCAGCCAAGGACTAGCGGGTTACGCGCAGTACTTC
TRBJ2-7 | - | few | TRBV5-1 | CALLLGGSYEQYF | TGCGCCCTACTCTTGGGGGGCTCCTACGAGCAGTACTTC
TRBJ2-5 | - | - | TRBV6-1 | CAVHRAETQYF | TGTGCCGTACACAGGGCCGAGACCCAGTACTTC
TRBJ2-3 | TRBD1 | - | TRBV29-1 | CSVATGVSTDTQYF | TGCAGCGTGGCTACAGGGGTGAGCACAGATACGCAGTATTTT
TRBJ1-6 | - | - | TRBV5-1 | CASSREGSTNSPLHF | TGCGCCAGCAGCCGAGAGGGGTCAACGAATTCACCCCTCCACTTT
TRBJ1-1 | - | - | TRBV29-1 | CSVRHSNTEAFF | TGCAGCGTCCGACACTCGAACACTGAAGCTTTCTTT